Below, 32 T cell receptor beta chains from the same sample are listed, as sequenced in a study of post-analysis software for immune sequencing data. Study-wide findings and caveats: In patients, TRBV5-6, TRBV5-1 and TRBV20-1 belonged to roughly five TRBV segments found more frequently than in controls.

Antigens for these TCRs are unknown. Unique molecular identifiers had been added to the TCR beta cDNA libraries. Via MiXCR, TCRdb re-called the PCR reads, giving one row per CDR3 protein. The table lists roughly 800,000 distinct CDR3 sequences, 53% of them singletons. Sequencing was performed on blood. The receptors originated from a girl between 5 and 17 years old with multiple sclerosis.

V gene TRBV5-6 combines with J gene TRBJ2-1; D assignment may be TRBD1 or TRBD2 (5 bases each). The V end lost 4 bases, the J end lost 11 bases, and 22 bases lay between the germline ends. This CDR3 is built from 15 residues. Germline CDR1 is SGHDT and CDR2 is YYEEEE. CDR3 nucleotide sequence: TGTGCCAGCAGCCACGGGACCGACAGCGATACGCAGCAGTTCTTC. Its translation: CASSHGTDSDTQQFF.

V and J are TRBV14 and TRBJ2-7, with D hard to call. Germline values: CDR1 SGHDN, CDR2 FVKESK. V was pared by 3 bases and J by 2 bases, with 11 bases between. The CDR3 has 14 residues. This CDR3 reads CASSHRLYTYEQYF. The CDR3 DNA sequence: TGTGCCAGCAGCCACCGCCTTTATACCTACGAGCAGTACTTC.

V usage is TRBV20-1 and J usage is TRBJ2-7; 11 bases are shared with TRBD2. The CDR3 is 15 residues long. The junction had 4 bases not matched to a gene; V was cut back by 3 bases and J by 0 bases. Germline V gene sequence: CDR1 DFQATT, CDR2 SNEGSKA (reference sequence). CDR3 in DNA: TGCAGTGCTAGTAGCGGGAGGGGAAGCTCCTACGAGCAGTACTTC. Its translation is CSASSGRGSSYEQYF.

The V call is TRBV12-3 or TRBV12-4, the J call TRBJ1-4; 8 positions agree with TRBD1. Losses at the gene ends were 6 bases for V and 7 bases for J; bases not matched to a gene: 4. The CDR3 has 13 amino acids. CDR3 loop: CASSGTGGEKLFF. CDR3 sequence (DNA): TGTGCCAGCAGCGGGACAGGTGGTGAAAAACTGTTTTTT.

V is TRBV6-1 and J is TRBJ1-5, with TRBD1 matching over 7 bases. Trimming took 7 bases from V and 2 from J; bases not matched to a gene: 5. CDR3 size: 14 residues. Germline CDR1 reads MNHNS; CDR2 reads SASEGT. The CDR3 loop reads CASINRGGNQPQHF. In nucleotides, the CDR3 is TGTGCCAGCATTAACAGGGGAGGCAATCAGCCCCAGCATTTT.

The chain is built from TRBV20-1 and TRBJ2-4, with 14 bases matching TRBD2. Trimming at V came to 0 bases and at J to 13 bases, leaving 11 bases not matched to a gene. The germline V gene encodes CDR1 DFQATT and CDR2 SNEGSKA (reference sequence). This CDR3 region has 16 residues. CDR3 sequence: CSARDRGLAGVREQYF. Here the CDR3 DNA reads TGCAGTGCTAGAGATAGGGGACTAGCGGGAGTGAGGGAGCAGTACTTC.

On this clonotype: Compared with germline, one end of the junction differs, possibly owing to a read error. This chain joins TRBV7-7 and TRBJ2-1; 8 bases match TRBD2. Per the germline V gene, CDR1 is SSHAT and CDR2 is FNYEAQ (reference sequence). The CDR3 contains 14 residues. DNA for the CDR3: TGTGCTAGCAGCTTAACCGGGGGGGCCAGTGAGCAGTTCTTC. Amino acids: CASSLTGGASEQFF.

CDR3 amino acids: CASSPRTGQQETQYF. The CDR3 DNA is TGTGCCAGTAGTCCGAGGACCGGACAACAAGAGACCCAGTACTTC. This chain connects TRBV19 to TRBJ2-5; D is possibly TRBD1 (5 bases). The germline V gene has CDR1 LNHDA and CDR2 SQIVND (reference sequence). The CDR3 extends over 15 amino acids. The V end lost 5 bases, the J end lost 2 bases, and 15 bases lay between the germline ends.

The chain uses TRBV29-1 and TRBJ2-7; possible D gene TRBD2, 6 bases. V lost 4 bases and J 1 base, leaving 8 bases between the germline ends. The CDR3 consists of 12 residues. Germline V gene data show CDR1 as SQVTM and CDR2 as ANQGSEA. Here the CDR3 reads CSVGDLSYEQYF. The CDR3 region has the DNA TGCAGCGTTGGGGACTTATCCTACGAGCAGTACTTC.

This chain connects TRBV25-1 to TRBJ2-5; D tentatively reads TRBD1 or TRBD2 (6 bases each). This CDR3 has 16 amino acids. Trimming cost V 6 bases and J 4 bases, with 21 bases left between them. Looked up from germline, CDR1 is MGHDK and CDR2 is SYGVNS. CDR3 protein: CASRGGGRSDGETQYF. CDR3 coding DNA: TGTGCCAGCAGAGGAGGGGGGCGGTCCGATGGAGAGACCCAGTACTTC.

V gene TRBV7-2 combines with J gene TRBJ2-1; 7 bases agree with TRBD1. V lost 4 bases and J lost 2; bases outside the gene matches: 5. Germline values: CDR1 SGHTA, CDR2 FQGNSA. This CDR3 is built from 15 residues. The CDR3 loop is CASSSFQGAYNEQFF. CDR3 coding DNA: TGTGCCAGCAGCTCTTTCCAGGGGGCCTACAATGAGCAGTTCTTC.

The CDR3: CATSGTRSSYEQYF. Written as DNA, the CDR3 is TGTGCCACCAGCGGGACAAGGAGCTCCTACGAGCAGTACTTC. This chain connects TRBV15 to TRBJ2-7, with a weak D call TRBD1 (6 bases). This CDR3 spans 14 amino acids. V gave up 5 bases and J gave up 0 bases, with 11 bases separating them. Germline V gives CDR1 LNHNV, CDR2 YYDKDF (reference sequence).

This clonotype was recorded a few times. The CDR3 DNA is TGCAGTGCTAGTTCCCGGGACAGGGGACTCACCTTC. Translation: CSASSRDRGLTF. The V call is TRBV20-1, the J call TRBJ1-2; 10 bases map to TRBD1. With 3 bases clipped from V and 13 bases from J, the junction kept 8 bases outside the gene matches. CDR3 length equals 12 residues. The germline CDR1 and CDR2 sequences are DFQATT and SNEGSKA (reference sequence).

The chain couples TRBV20-1 to TRBJ2-5; tentatively, D is TRBD2 (6 bases). In germline, CDR1 is DFQATT, CDR2 SNEGSKA (reference sequence). The V gene lost 3 bases and the J gene lost 11 bases, with 22 bases spanning the gap. The CDR3 is 14 residues long. The CDR3 protein is CSASTGLVMAGQYF. For the CDR3, the DNA is TGCAGTGCTAGTACCGGGCTAGTCATGGCGGGGCAGTACTTC.

The V and J genes are TRBV6-5 and TRBJ2-7; 9 nucleotides match TRBD1. The CDR3 loop spans 15 amino acids. With 5 bases clipped from V and 3 bases from J, the junction kept 8 bases outside the gene matches. CDR1 and CDR2 from the germline V gene are MNHEY and SVGAGI. The CDR3 loop is CASSATGTGFYEQYF. DNA for the CDR3: TGTGCCAGCAGTGCCACCGGGACAGGGTTCTACGAGCAGTACTTC.

This clonotype has only a few counts. The chain employs TRBV6-1 and TRBJ1-5; D gene unclear. Trimming removed 3 bases at V and 0 bases at J, with 3 bases between. CDR3 length equals 13 residues. The V gene's germline CDR1 is MNHNS and CDR2 SASEGT. This CDR3 reads CASSDYSNQPQHF. The CDR3 DNA is TGTGCCAGCAGTGACTATAGCAATCAGCCCCAGCATTTT.

The rearrangement links TRBV28 to TRBJ1-1, with D unclear. V lost 6 bases and J 7 bases, leaving 15 bases between the germline ends. The CDR3 length is 13 residues. Germline V CDR1 and CDR2: MDHEN, SYDVKM. The CDR3 protein is CASSSNGRIEAFF. The CDR3 DNA follows: TGTGCCAGCAGCTCCAACGGGAGGATTGAAGCTTTCTTT.

The rearrangement joins TRBV7-8 to TRBJ2-3; TRBD1 matches 8 bases. The CDR3 runs 15 residues. Germline loops: CDR1 SGHVS, CDR2 FQNEAQ. Losses at the gene ends were 5 bases for V and 3 bases for J; bases not matched to a gene: 7. The CDR3 loop is CASSRGQGGTDTQYF. The CDR3 DNA reads TGTGCCAGCAGCCGCGGACAGGGTGGGACAGATACGCAGTATTTT.

CDR3 sequence reads: CAIWGGTDTQYF. CDR3 DNA sequence: TGTGCCATCTGGGGTGGCACAGATACGCAGTATTTT. The chain employs TRBV10-3 and TRBJ2-3; D call uncertain. V lost 8 bases and J 1 base, leaving 7 bases between the germline ends. The length of the CDR3 is 12 residues. The germline V gene encodes CDR1 ENHRY and CDR2 SYGVKD.

The chain couples TRBV12-5 to TRBJ1-5; 12 nucleotides line up with TRBD1. The CDR3 has 19 amino acids. Looked up from germline, CDR1 is LGHNT and CDR2 is FRNRAP. Trimming removed 8 bases from V and 3 bases from J; junction bases left unmatched: 17. CDR3: CASTLKNPGQGASNQPQHF. The DNA for the CDR3 is TGTGCTAGTACATTGAAAAATCCGGGACAGGGGGCTTCCAATCAGCCCCAGCATTTT.

The chain carries TRBV5-1 and TRBJ2-3; 10 bases are shared with TRBD2. CDR3 size: 17 residues. J was trimmed by 2 bases and V by 2 bases; bases with no gene match: 8. CDR1 SGHRS and CDR2 YFSETQ come from the germline V gene. CDR3 sequence (DNA): TGCGCCAGCAGCTTCTCGCCTAGCGGGAGATACACAGATACGCAGTATTTT. It translates to CASSFSPSGRYTDTQYF.

The chain uses TRBV28 and TRBJ2-7; 8 positions match TRBD2. The V segment lost 4 bases and the J segment 0 bases; nucleotides outside the gene matches: 11. This CDR3 region has 17 residues. Germline V gives CDR1 MDHEN, CDR2 SYDVKM. CDR3 protein: CASSSYPTSGLSYEQYF. DNA for the CDR3: TGTGCCAGCAGTTCCTACCCTACTAGCGGCCTCTCCTACGAGCAGTACTTC.

The CDR3 DNA sequence: TGTGCCACCAGGGGGATGGATGAAAAACTGTTTTTT. It translates to CATRGMDEKLFF. The V and J genes are TRBV15 and TRBJ1-4; D is uncertain. Trimming shortened V by 6 bases and J by 6 bases, and 8 bases separated the two germline ends. Germline V CDR1 and CDR2: LNHNV, YYDKDF (reference sequence). This CDR3 has 12 residues. The entire variable domain, with the rest obtained from reference TRBV15 and TRBJ1-4, is as follows: DAMVIQNPRYQVTQFGKPVTLSCSQTLNHNVMYWYQQKSSQAPKLLFHYYDKDFNNEADTPDNFQSRRPNTSFCFLDIRSPGLGDTAMYLCATRGMDEKLFFGSGTQLSVL.

V and J are TRBV7-8 and TRBJ2-6; D gene uncertain. V was shortened by 5 bases and J by 4 bases, with 15 bases between the two germline ends. Germline V gives CDR1 SGHVS, CDR2 FQNEAQ. The length of the CDR3 is 16 residues. The DNA of the CDR3 is TGTGCCAGCAGCGGACGAAAAGGTCTGGGGGCCAACGTCCTGACTTTC. This codes for CASSGRKGLGANVLTF.

This clonotype has more than one count but fewer than ten. The V and J genes are TRBV7-2 and TRBJ2-5; weak D call: TRBD2 (6 bases). The DNA end is more similar to TRBJ2-7, so the J call may be wrong. This CDR3 spans 14 amino acids. Per the germline V gene, CDR1 is SGHTA and CDR2 is FQGNSA. The CDR3 here is CASRKVAVQDEQYF. As DNA, the CDR3 is TGTGCCAGCAGGAAAGTAGCGGTTCAGGACGAGCAGTACTTC.

The rearrangement joins TRBV2 to TRBJ1-1; D ambiguous. Trimming took off 3 bases at V and 1 base at J, with 12 bases between the two ends. Per the germline V gene, CDR1 is SNHLY and CDR2 is FYNNEI. The CDR3 loop spans 15 amino acids. The CDR3: CASSEDNGPNTEAFF. CDR3 coding DNA: TGTGCCAGCAGTGAGGATAATGGGCCGAACACTGAAGCTTTCTTT.

The chain links TRBV12-3 or TRBV12-4 to TRBJ1-5; 7 positions agree with TRBD1. Germline trimming cut 7 bases from V and 1 base from J; bases unmatched to any gene: 7. The CDR3 runs 15 residues. The CDR3 coding sequence is TGTGCCAGCACCCGCACAGGGGAAAGCAATCAGCCCCAGCATTTT. Its translation: CASTRTGESNQPQHF.

This clonotype was counted between two and nine times. J is TRBJ2-1 and V is TRBV6-5; D is unresolved. The CDR3 consists of 12 residues. Germline V gene sequence: CDR1 MNHEY, CDR2 SVGAGI. The V gene lost 6 bases and the J gene lost 9 bases, with 12 bases spanning the gap. The CDR3 spells CASRWSRGEQFF. As DNA, the CDR3 is TGTGCCAGCAGGTGGTCGAGAGGTGAGCAGTTCTTC.

This chain connects TRBV12-3 or TRBV12-4 to TRBJ2-4; D not certain. The length of the CDR3 is 14 residues. With 9 bases removed from V and 13 bases from J, the gap between germline ends came to 25 bases. The CDR3 protein is CASKLGRQTYGQYF. The DNA of the CDR3 is TGTGCCAGTAAACTTGGGCGCCAAACCTACGGGCAGTACTTC.

The V and J genes are TRBV14 and TRBJ2-7; 12 nucleotides align to TRBD2. Germline-derived CDR1 and CDR2 are SGHDN and FVKESK. The CDR3 spans 16 residues. The junction had 5 bases not matched to a gene; V was cut back by 1 base and J by 4 bases. The CDR3 DNA reads TGTGCCAGCAGCCAAGGGACTAGCGGGACCTCTTACGAGCAGTACTTC. It encodes CASSQGTSGTSYEQYF.

V usage is TRBV14 and J usage is TRBJ2-4, with 11 positions matching TRBD1. Germline CDR1 SGHDN, CDR2 FVKESK. The CDR3 length is 20 residues. V lost 1 base to trimming and J lost 7 bases; unmatched junction nucleotides: 18. CDR3 nucleotide sequence: TGTGCCAGCAGCCAAGGTATAGGACAGGGGGCGAAGTCTCTTCTGAACATTCAGTACTTC. Translating gives CASSQGIGQGAKSLLNIQYF.

This clonotype was recorded a few times. The rearrangement uses TRBV5-1 and TRBJ2-5; tentatively, D is TRBD1 (6 bases). Germline V gene data show CDR1 as SGHRS and CDR2 as YFSETQ. V was pared by 1 base and J by 3 bases, with 13 bases between. The CDR3 has 15 residues. DNA of the CDR3: TGCGCCAGCAGCTTGTTCGCACAGGGAGAAGAGACCCAGTACTTC. Its protein product is CASSLFAQGEETQYF.